This T cell receptor beta chain was documented in a study of blood T cell repertoires in COVID-19. Study summary: Samples came from the United States, Italy and Spain, spanning acute and convalescent COVID-19. T cells, B-cell-depleted T cells, or PBMCs supplied cDNA or gDNA.

The CDR3 contains 17 residues. Per the germline V gene, CDR1 is MNHEY and CDR2 is SMNVEV (reference sequence). V trimming: 4 bases; J trimming: 9 bases; junction bases outside the gene matches: 13. Source study methods: Reference gene primer amplification gave nucleated cell count estimates. Repertoires were generated with immunoSEQ multiplex PCR, while TCRdb's copy carries only in-frame clones and drops some. Clone size and the V and J calls come from that table; the DNA yielded D and trimming. The profile shows under 95,000 clones, roughly 87% of them singletons. This clone was seen just once. The chain uses TRBV27 and TRBJ2-5, with TRBD2 identical over 14 bases. Sequenced material: peripheral blood. The receptor was isolated from a woman between 45 and 60 years old with acute or convalescent COVID-19. CDR3 region: CASSSGLAGALTGAQYF. CDR3 coding DNA: TGTGCCAGCAGTTCGGGACTAGCGGGGGCCCTAACGGGGGCCCAGTACTTC.